This T cell receptor beta chain was identified during a study of blood T cell repertoires in COVID-19. Study in general: Nucleic acid was either cDNA or gDNA, and it came from T cells, B-cell-depleted T cells, or PBMCs.

The protocol was immunoSEQ multiplex PCR, while the TCRdb copy is restricted to in-frame clones and leaves out a portion. Of roughly 150,000 clones listed, 85% to 90% are singletons. V lost 2 bases to trimming and J lost 0 bases; unmatched junction nucleotides: 9. There are 18 residues in the CDR3. The germline V gene encodes CDR1 MNHNS and CDR2 SASEGT. Specimen: peripheral blood. The V and J genes are TRBV6-1 and TRBJ1-3; 8 bases line up with TRBD1. This TCR was sampled from a woman between 65 and 79 years old with acute or convalescent COVID-19. In DNA form, the CDR3 reads TGTGCCAGCAGTGAAAGGACAGGGCTAACCTACTCTGGAAACACCATATATTTT. Translated, it gives CASSERTGLTYSGNTIYF.